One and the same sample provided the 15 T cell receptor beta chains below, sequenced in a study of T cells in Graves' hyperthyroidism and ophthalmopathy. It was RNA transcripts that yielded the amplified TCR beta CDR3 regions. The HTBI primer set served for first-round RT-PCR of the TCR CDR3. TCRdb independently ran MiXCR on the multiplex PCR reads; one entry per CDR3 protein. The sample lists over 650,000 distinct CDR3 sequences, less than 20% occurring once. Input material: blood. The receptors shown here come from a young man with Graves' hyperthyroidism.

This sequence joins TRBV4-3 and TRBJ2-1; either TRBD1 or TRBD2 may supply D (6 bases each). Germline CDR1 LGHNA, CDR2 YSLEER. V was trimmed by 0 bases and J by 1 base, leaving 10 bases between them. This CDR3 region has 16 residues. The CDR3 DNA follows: TGCGCCAGCAGCCAAGATCGGAGGGGGTCCTACAATGAGCAGTTCTTC. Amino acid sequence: CASSQDRRGSYNEQFF.

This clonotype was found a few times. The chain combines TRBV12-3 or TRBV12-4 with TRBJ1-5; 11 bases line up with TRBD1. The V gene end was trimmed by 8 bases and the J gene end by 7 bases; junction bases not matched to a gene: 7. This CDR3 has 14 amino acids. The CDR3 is CASARTGGRQPQHF. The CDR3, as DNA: TGTGCCAGCGCCAGGACAGGGGGCCGGCAGCCCCAGCATTTT.

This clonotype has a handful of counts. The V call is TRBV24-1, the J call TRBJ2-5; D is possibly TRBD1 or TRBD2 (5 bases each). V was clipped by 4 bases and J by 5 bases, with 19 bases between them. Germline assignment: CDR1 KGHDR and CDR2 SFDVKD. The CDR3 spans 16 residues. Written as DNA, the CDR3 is TGTGCCACCAGTGAACCGGGGACGGGGAATGAGGAGACCCAGTACTTC. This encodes CATSEPGTGNEETQYF.

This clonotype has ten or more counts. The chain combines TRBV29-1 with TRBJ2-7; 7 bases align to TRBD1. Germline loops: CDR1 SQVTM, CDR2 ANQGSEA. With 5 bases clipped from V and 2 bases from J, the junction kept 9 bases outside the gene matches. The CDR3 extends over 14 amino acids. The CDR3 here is CSVKVWQGAYEQYF. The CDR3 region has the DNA TGCAGCGTTAAAGTTTGGCAGGGGGCCTACGAGCAGTACTTC.

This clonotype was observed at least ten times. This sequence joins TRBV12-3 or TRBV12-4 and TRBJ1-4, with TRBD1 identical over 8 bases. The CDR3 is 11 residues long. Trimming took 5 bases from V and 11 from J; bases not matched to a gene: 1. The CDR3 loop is CASSRQGKLFF. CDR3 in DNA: TGTGCCAGCAGTCGACAGGGGAAACTGTTTTTT.

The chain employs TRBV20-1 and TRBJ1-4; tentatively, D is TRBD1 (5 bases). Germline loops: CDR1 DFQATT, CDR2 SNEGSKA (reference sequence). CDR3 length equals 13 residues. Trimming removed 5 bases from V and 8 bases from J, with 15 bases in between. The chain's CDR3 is CSAPRWGEEKLFF. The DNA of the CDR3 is TGCAGTGCTCCCCGCTGGGGGGAAGAAAAACTGTTTTTT.

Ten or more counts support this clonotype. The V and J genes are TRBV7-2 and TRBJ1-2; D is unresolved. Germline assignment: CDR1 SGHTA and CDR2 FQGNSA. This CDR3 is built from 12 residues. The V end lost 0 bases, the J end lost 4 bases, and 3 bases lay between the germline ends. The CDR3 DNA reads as TGTGCCAGCAGCTTAGCCAGCTATGGCTACACCTTC. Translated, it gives CASSLASYGYTF.

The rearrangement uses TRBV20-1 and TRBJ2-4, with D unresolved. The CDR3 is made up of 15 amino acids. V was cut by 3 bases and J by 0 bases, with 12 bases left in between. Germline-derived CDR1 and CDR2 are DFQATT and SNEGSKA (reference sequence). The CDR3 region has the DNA TGCAGTGCTAGCCCTATGGGCCTAGCCAAAAACATTCAGTACTTC. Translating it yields CSASPMGLAKNIQYF.

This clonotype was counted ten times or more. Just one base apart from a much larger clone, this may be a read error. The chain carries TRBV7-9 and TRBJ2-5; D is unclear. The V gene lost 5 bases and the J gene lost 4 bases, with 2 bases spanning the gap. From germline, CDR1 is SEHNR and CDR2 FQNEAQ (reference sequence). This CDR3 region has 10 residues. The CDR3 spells CASSIETQYF. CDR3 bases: TGTGCCAGCAGCATAGAGACCCAGTACTTC.

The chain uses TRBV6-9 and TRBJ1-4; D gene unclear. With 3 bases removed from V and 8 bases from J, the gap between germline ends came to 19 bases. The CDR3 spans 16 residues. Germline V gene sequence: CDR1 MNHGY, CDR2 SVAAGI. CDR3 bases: TGTGCCAGCAGTTACAGCGGCGTTGATCTGGGGGAAAAACTGTTTTTT. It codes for CASSYSGVDLGEKLFF.

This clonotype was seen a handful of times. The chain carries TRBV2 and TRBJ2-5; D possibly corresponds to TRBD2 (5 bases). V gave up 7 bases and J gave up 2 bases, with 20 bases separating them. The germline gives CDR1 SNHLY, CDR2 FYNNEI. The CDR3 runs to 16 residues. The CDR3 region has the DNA TGTGCCAGCAACCTCCGGGGTCAAAGGGTTCAAGAGACCCAGTACTTC. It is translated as CASNLRGQRVQETQYF.

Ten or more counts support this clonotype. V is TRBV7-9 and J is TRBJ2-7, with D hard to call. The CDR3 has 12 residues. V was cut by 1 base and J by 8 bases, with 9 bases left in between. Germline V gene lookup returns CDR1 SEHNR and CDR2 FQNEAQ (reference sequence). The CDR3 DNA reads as TGTGCCAGCAGCTTAGGAGGTAACCAGCAGTACTTC. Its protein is CASSLGGNQQYF. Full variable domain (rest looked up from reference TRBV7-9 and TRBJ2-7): DTGVSQNPRHKITKRGQNVTFRCDPISEHNRLYWYRQTLGQGPEFLTYFQNEAQLEKSRLLSDRFSAERPKGSFSTLEIQRTEQGDSAMYLCASSLGGNQQYFGPGTRLTVT.

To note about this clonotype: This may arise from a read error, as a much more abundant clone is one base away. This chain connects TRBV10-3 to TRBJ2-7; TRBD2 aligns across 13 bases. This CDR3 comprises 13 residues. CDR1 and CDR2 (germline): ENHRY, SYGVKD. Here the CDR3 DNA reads TGTCCCATAGGGACTAGCGGGAAACAGGCGCAGTACTTC. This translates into CPIGTSGKQAQYF.

CDR3 residues: CASSQSEGGYTF. For the CDR3, the DNA is TGTGCCAGCAGCCAATCCGAGGGAGGCTACACCTTC. This chain uses TRBV3-1 with TRBJ1-2, with D unresolved. V was pared by 2 bases and J by 8 bases, with 9 bases between. Germline V gene lookup returns CDR1 LGHDT and CDR2 YNNKEL (reference sequence). This CDR3 region has 12 residues.

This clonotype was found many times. The chain's CDR3 is CASSTTPAGSYLAKNIQYF. CDR3 nucleotides: TGTGCCAGCAGTACGACCCCAGCGGGTTCCTACTTAGCCAAAAACATTCAGTACTTC. The chain couples TRBV28 to TRBJ2-4; maybe TRBD2 (6 bases). Deletions cut 5 bases from V and 0 bases from J, with 23 bases between. The CDR3 loop spans 19 amino acids. Germline V CDR1 and CDR2: MDHEN, SYDVKM.